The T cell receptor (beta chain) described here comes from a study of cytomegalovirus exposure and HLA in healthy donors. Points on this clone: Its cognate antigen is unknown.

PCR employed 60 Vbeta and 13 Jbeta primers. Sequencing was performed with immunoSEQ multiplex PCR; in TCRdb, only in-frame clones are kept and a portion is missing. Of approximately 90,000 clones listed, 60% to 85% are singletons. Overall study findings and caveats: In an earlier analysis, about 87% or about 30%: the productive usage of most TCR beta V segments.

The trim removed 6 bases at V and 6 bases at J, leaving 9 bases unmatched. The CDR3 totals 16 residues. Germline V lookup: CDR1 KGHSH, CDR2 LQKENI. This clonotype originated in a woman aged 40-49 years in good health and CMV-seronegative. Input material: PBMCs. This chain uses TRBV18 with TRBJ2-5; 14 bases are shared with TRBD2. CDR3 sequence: CASSPRLAGGIKTQYF. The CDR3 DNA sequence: TGTGCCAGCTCGCCTCGACTAGCGGGGGGGATAAAGACCCAGTACTTC.